The 24 T cell receptor beta chains reported below all come from one sample, sequenced in a study of early T cells in non-severe SARS-CoV-2 infection. TCRdb re-called the 5' RACE reads with MiXCR, one entry per CDR3 protein. Of tens of thousands of distinct CDR3 sequences listed, 12% were seen once; the top ten hold approximately 15%. The specimen was whole blood. All receptors come from an adult who was a healthcare worker with PCR-confirmed SARS-CoV-2 infection or an uninfected control (not recorded which).

This clonotype was seen many times. This rearrangement joins TRBV7-9 to TRBJ1-1; D unresolved. The V end lost 1 base, the J end lost 6 bases, and 9 bases lay between the germline ends. CDR1 and CDR2 from the germline V gene are SEHNR and FQNEAQ (reference sequence). CDR3 length equals 13 residues. In DNA, the CDR3 is TGTGCCAGCAGCTTAGTTAGCGGGGCTGAAGCTTTCTTT. Residues: CASSLVSGAEAFF.

V and J are TRBV5-1 and TRBJ2-4; D remains ambiguous. Germline assignment: CDR1 SGHRS and CDR2 YFSETQ. CDR3 size: 14 residues. The ends were cut back, 0 bases at V and 6 bases at J, with 10 bases in the middle. The CDR3 DNA follows: TGCGCCAGCAGCTTGGAAACCCGCCTAAACATTCAGTACTTC. Translation gives CASSLETRLNIQYF.

The table lists this clonotype with many counts. The chain couples TRBV7-9 to TRBJ2-5; the D is unclear. V lost 8 bases and J 5 bases, leaving 15 bases between the germline ends. The V gene's germline CDR1 is SEHNR and CDR2 FQNEAQ (reference sequence). CDR3 length: 13 residues. The CDR3 DNA follows: TGTGCCAGCGAGCCTACGAATGGGGAGACCCAGTACTTC. This encodes CASEPTNGETQYF.

There are a few counts of this clonotype. CDR3 sequence reads: CSVKPPPGETQYF. The CDR3 DNA reads TGCAGCGTTAAACCCCCTCCCGGAGAGACCCAGTACTTC. The chain combines TRBV29-1 with TRBJ2-5; D call uncertain. V was trimmed by 5 bases and J by 4 bases, leaving 14 bases between them. The CDR3 sequence is 13 residues long. Per the germline V gene, CDR1 is SQVTM and CDR2 is ANQGSEA.

This clonotype showed up many times. The rearrangement links TRBV6-2 or TRBV6-3 to TRBJ2-7; D call uncertain. The CDR3 runs 12 residues. V gave up 4 bases and J gave up 12 bases, with 16 bases separating them. Germline V gives CDR1 MNHEY, CDR2 SVGEGT. In nucleotides, the CDR3 is TGTGCCAGCAGTTCCCTCGACACGACGAGGTACTTC. Encoded protein: CASSSLDTTRYF.

This clonotype was found many times. The chain joins TRBV4-2 to TRBJ1-1; D remains unclear. The V gene's germline CDR1 is LGHNA and CDR2 YNFKEQ. The CDR3 extends over 15 amino acids. V gave up 2 bases and J gave up 1 base, with 11 bases separating them. CDR3 coding DNA: TGTGCCAGCAGCCAATCTGACGGATCGAACACTGAAGCTTTCTTT. Amino acid sequence: CASSQSDGSNTEAFF.

CDR3 sequence: CSAPLRGTYNSPLHF. Written as DNA, the CDR3 is TGCAGTGCCCCCTTGCGAGGGACCTATAATTCACCCCTCCACTTT. The rearrangement links TRBV20-1 to TRBJ1-6; D gene ambiguous. Trimming removed 6 bases at V and 2 bases at J, with 14 bases between. The CDR3 contains 15 residues. The germline V gene has CDR1 DFQATT and CDR2 SNEGSKA (reference sequence).

This chain connects TRBV12-3 or TRBV12-4 to TRBJ2-7, with 8 nucleotides matching TRBD2. The ends lost 3 bases at V and 5 bases at J; junction bases unmatched: 6. CDR3 length: 14 residues. DNA for the CDR3: TGTGCCAGCAGTTTTAACATCGGGAGGGACGAGCAGTACTTC. Its protein is CASSFNIGRDEQYF.

V and J are TRBV7-2 and TRBJ2-1; 13 nucleotides line up with TRBD2. CDR1 SGHTA and CDR2 FQGNSA come from the germline V gene. After removal of 1 base from V and 6 bases from J, the junction contained 9 bases not matched to a gene. This CDR3 spans 18 amino acids. CDR3 in DNA: TGTGCCAGCAGCTTAGTAGGACTAGCGGGGGTACTGGGCAATGAGCAGTTCTTC. This sequence encodes CASSLVGLAGVLGNEQFF.

The J gene is TRBJ1-1, the V gene TRBV6-2 or TRBV6-3; 8 nucleotides line up with TRBD1. This CDR3 is built from 15 residues. J gave up 5 bases and V 6 bases, and 11 bases lay outside the gene matches. Germline V gene data show CDR1 as MNHEY and CDR2 as SVGEGT. Written as DNA, the CDR3 is TGTGCCAGCAGCCTTGGACAGGGCTTTCGGACTGAAGCTTTCTTT. This gives the protein CASSLGQGFRTEAFF.

The chain uses TRBV19 and TRBJ2-2, with 9 bases matching TRBD1. The CDR3 totals 16 residues. Germline V gene data show CDR1 as LNHDA and CDR2 as SQIVND (reference sequence). With 1 base clipped from V and 6 bases from J, the junction kept 6 bases outside the gene matches. The CDR3 here is CASSIVGTGSSGELFF. The CDR3 nucleotides read TGTGCCAGTAGTATAGTGGGGACAGGGTCGTCCGGGGAGCTGTTTTTT.

This clonotype has ten or more counts. The rearrangement uses TRBV24-1 and TRBJ2-2, with 7 bases identical to TRBD1. The CDR3 totals 15 residues. Germline CDR1 reads KGHDR; CDR2 reads SFDVKD. Trimming at V came to 4 bases and at J to 4 bases, leaving 5 bases not matched to a gene. Here the CDR3 reads CATSDRGSATGELFF. The CDR3 nucleotides read TGTGCCACCAGTGACAGGGGGTCGGCCACCGGGGAGCTGTTTTTT.

The J gene is TRBJ2-7, the V gene TRBV12-3 or TRBV12-4; 7 bases are a match to TRBD1. This CDR3 spans 12 amino acids. Germline trimming cut 6 bases from V and 3 bases from J; bases unmatched to any gene: 2. The CDR3 sequence is CASSRDSYEQYF. In DNA form, the CDR3 reads TGTGCCAGCAGCCGGGACAGCTACGAGCAGTACTTC.

This clonotype was recorded at least ten times. The rearrangement links TRBV7-9 to TRBJ2-7; D might be TRBD1 (5 bases). The CDR3 runs to 15 residues. Trimming removed 3 bases at V and 3 bases at J, with 15 bases between. The V gene's germline CDR1 is SEHNR and CDR2 FQNEAQ (reference sequence). CDR3 residues: CASSFQGSKFYEQYF. The DNA for the CDR3 is TGTGCCAGCAGCTTCCAGGGTTCGAAATTCTACGAGCAGTACTTC.

This clonotype was counted between two and nine times. The chain carries TRBV6-5 and TRBJ1-2; D is ambiguous. The ends were cut back, 6 bases at V and 8 bases at J, with 13 bases in the middle. Germline CDR1 and CDR2: MNHEY and SVGAGI. The CDR3 contains 12 residues. This CDR3 reads CASSRARSGYTF. For the CDR3, the DNA is TGTGCCAGCAGCAGAGCAAGGAGCGGCTACACCTTC.

This clonotype was seen a few times. The chain carries TRBV24-1 and TRBJ1-5; the D is unclear. CDR1 and CDR2 (germline): KGHDR, SFDVKD. V shed 9 bases and J shed 4 bases, with 18 bases lying between them. The length of the CDR3 is 15 residues. CDR3 in amino acids: CATFYSGPSNQPQHF. DNA for the CDR3: TGTGCCACCTTCTATTCCGGGCCTTCGAATCAGCCCCAGCATTTT.

This clonotype was seen a few times. The chain recombines TRBV5-5 with TRBJ2-7, with TRBD1 matching over 7 bases. V shed 6 bases, J shed 1 base, and the junction held 13 bases outside the gene matches. The germline CDR1 and CDR2 sequences are SGHKS and YYEKEE (reference sequence). The CDR3 runs 16 residues. CDR3 sequence (DNA): TGTGCCAGCAATATCCTGGGGACAGCAAATTCCTACGAGCAGTACTTC. It codes for CASNILGTANSYEQYF.

A few counts support this clonotype. J is TRBJ1-1 and V is TRBV29-1, with D perhaps matching TRBD1 (5 bases). The CDR3 consists of 14 residues. Germline CDR1 is SQVTM and CDR2 is ANQGSEA. V was pared by 3 bases and J by 0 bases, with 11 bases between. CDR3 DNA sequence: TGCAGCGTTGATAACGGGGGACTGAACACTGAAGCTTTCTTT. Its translation is CSVDNGGLNTEAFF.

This clonotype was observed many times. This sequence joins TRBV6-5 and TRBJ1-2; the D is unclear. The ends were cut back, 0 bases at V and 4 bases at J, with 18 bases in the middle. In germline, CDR1 is MNHEY, CDR2 SVGAGI. This CDR3 has 17 residues. The CDR3: CASSYSFQWQTLYGYTF. The DNA for the CDR3 is TGTGCCAGCAGTTACTCGTTCCAATGGCAAACTCTCTATGGCTACACCTTC.

This clonotype was found a few times. V gene TRBV10-3 combines with J gene TRBJ2-4, with D possibly being TRBD2 (6 bases). This CDR3 region has 16 residues. The V gene lost 0 bases and the J gene lost 9 bases, with 18 bases spanning the gap. Looked up from germline, CDR1 is ENHRY and CDR2 is SYGVKD. CDR3 DNA sequence: TGTGCCATCAGTGAGTCGATCGTCGGGAGTAAGGCCATTCAGTACTTC. Translated: CAISESIVGSKAIQYF.

At least ten counts were recorded for this clonotype. This sequence joins TRBV28 and TRBJ2-7, with TRBD2 matching over 8 bases. The junction had 11 bases not matched to a gene; V was cut back by 5 bases and J by 2 bases. CDR3 size: 16 residues. CDR1 and CDR2 (germline): MDHEN, SYDVKM. The CDR3: CASSRLATPGPYEQYF. The CDR3 DNA sequence: TGTGCCAGCAGTCGACTAGCGACCCCAGGGCCCTACGAGCAGTACTTC.

The chain carries TRBV14 and TRBJ2-1, with no clear D. Trimming left V 0 bases short and J 6 bases short, with 9 bases between. CDR1 and CDR2 from the germline V gene are SGHDN and FVKESK. The CDR3 sequence is 14 residues long. The CDR3 reads CASSQEQVVNEQFF. The CDR3 nucleotides are TGTGCCAGCAGCCAAGAGCAGGTGGTCAATGAGCAGTTCTTC.

The chain carries TRBV4-1 and TRBJ2-1, with 9 bases matching TRBD2. V trimming: 3 bases; J trimming: 7 bases; junction bases outside the gene matches: 4. Germline V gene sequence: CDR1 MGHRA, CDR2 YSYEKL. CDR3 size: 14 residues. CDR3 sequence: CASSQASGENEQFF. The CDR3 DNA follows: TGCGCCAGCAGCCAGGCTAGCGGGGAGAATGAGCAGTTCTTC.

The V gene is TRBV10-3, the J gene TRBJ2-7; a weak D match, TRBD1 (6 bases). The V gene's germline CDR1 is ENHRY and CDR2 SYGVKD. The CDR3 runs to 13 residues. The V and J ends lost 6 bases and 2 bases respectively, with 11 bases between them. The CDR3 DNA is TGTGCCATCAGCCACCGGGACACCTACGAGCAGTACTTC. This translates into CAISHRDTYEQYF.